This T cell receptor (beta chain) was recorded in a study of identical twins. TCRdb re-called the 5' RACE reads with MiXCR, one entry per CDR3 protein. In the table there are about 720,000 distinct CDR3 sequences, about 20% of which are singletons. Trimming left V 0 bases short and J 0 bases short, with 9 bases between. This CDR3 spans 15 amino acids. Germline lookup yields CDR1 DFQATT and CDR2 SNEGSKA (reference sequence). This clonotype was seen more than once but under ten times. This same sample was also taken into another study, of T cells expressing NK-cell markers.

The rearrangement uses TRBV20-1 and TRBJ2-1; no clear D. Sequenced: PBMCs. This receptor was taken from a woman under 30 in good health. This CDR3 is CSARDRANSYNEQFF. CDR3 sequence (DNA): TGCAGTGCTAGAGATAGGGCTAACTCCTACAATGAGCAGTTCTTC.